The TCR beta chain described here comes from a study of shared clonotypes between healthy human individuals. The method was immunoSEQ multiplex PCR; TCRdb's version includes in-frame clones alone and lacks a portion of them. Here the sample spans 760,000 or so clones, just over 95% being singletons. The CDR3 contains 15 residues. In germline, CDR1 is SQVTM, CDR2 ANQGSEA. Trimming removed 6 bases from V and 4 bases from J; junction bases left unmatched: 13. Naive CD8 populations comprised CD45RO-negative cells positively selected for CCR7, excluding terminally differentiated effector memory CD45RA+ cells.

Specimen: naive CD8+ T cells sorted from blood. The genes are TRBV29-1 and TRBJ2-3; TRBD2 agrees at 7 bases. This receptor was obtained from a man younger than 45 in good health. The CDR3: CSVRLSGRHADTQYF. The DNA of the CDR3 is TGCAGCGTCCGACTTAGCGGGCGCCACGCAGATACGCAGTATTTT.